This T cell receptor beta chain appears in the sequencing data of a study of blood T cell repertoires in COVID-19. Turning to the study itself: Collection of acute and convalescent COVID-19 samples took place in the United States, Italy and Spain.

This CDR3 region has 14 residues. Trimming removed 7 bases from V and 4 bases from J, with 16 bases in between. Germline V gives CDR1 SGHTA, CDR2 FQGNSA. Sequenced by immunoSEQ multiplex PCR; TCRdb stores in-frame clones only, minus some. The sample includes fewer than 500,000 clones, about 90% of them seen just once. Sequencing was carried out using PBMCs or T cells enriched from blood (not recorded which). The TCR originated in a young man who had recovered from COVID-19. The rearrangement links TRBV7-2 to TRBJ1-2, with D unclear. The CDR3, as DNA: TGTGCCAGCACCGCGGGCCCAGGTACCTATGGCTACACCTTC. This sequence encodes CASTAGPGTYGYTF.